Listed below are T cell receptor beta chains from one sample, sequenced in a study of regulatory T cells in long-lasting Graves disease. In TCRdb, the reads were re-called with MiXCR into one record per CDR3 protein. The sample lists more than 350 distinct CDR3 sequences, over 55% occurring once. The source was peripheral blood mononuclear cells (PBMCs), collected with antithyroid drug treatment, in newly diagnosed or persistent Graves disease (not recorded which). Receptors originate from a female donor with Graves disease. CDR3s include the opening cysteine and the closing phenylalanine or tryptophan. Each record gives: clone size, V gene, J gene, D gene, CDR3 DNA, CDR3 protein. A D gene is named only where the DNA matches it firmly. A row's size may be missing; if present it is once, few, many or a size class.

>.|TRBV27|TRBJ2-1|TRBD1
TGTGCCAGCAGCCCGGGACAGAGGATGTTCTTC
CASSPGQRMFF
>few|TRBV10-3|TRBJ2-1|.
TGTGCCATCACGACCATACAGAATGAGCAGTTCTTC
CAITTIQNEQFF
>.|TRBV5-7|TRBJ2-4|.
TGTGCCAGCAGCTTTAGCACTGACATTCAGTACTTC
CASSFSTDIQYF
>.|TRBV5-8|TRBJ2-3|.
TGTGCCAGCAGCTTCCTCGGGACTCCCGGCACAGATACGCAGTATTTT
CASSFLGTPGTDTQYF
>.|TRBV12-3/TRBV12-4|TRBJ1-6|TRBD1
TGTGCCAGCAGTTCACAGACAGGGAGGAATTCACCCCTCCACTTT
CASSSQTGRNSPLHF
>.|TRBV2|TRBJ2-3|TRBD2
TGTGCCAGCAGCAGCGGGAGGTCCCTCGGCGATACGCAGTATTTT
CASSSGRSLGDTQYF
>few|TRBV4-1|TRBJ1-1|TRBD1
TGCGCCAGCAGCTTCGGGACAGGACATAACACTGAAGCTTTCTTT
CASSFGTGHNTEAFF
>.|TRBV29-1|TRBJ2-5|.
TGCAGCGTCGCCGCGCCCAGACAAGAGACCCAGTACTTC
CSVAAPRQETQYF
>.|TRBV11-2|TRBJ2-1|.
TGTGCCAGCAGCTTTTATGTTTACAATGAGCAGTTCTTC
CASSFYVYNEQFF
>.|TRBV12-3/TRBV12-4|TRBJ2-7|TRBD1
TGTGCCAGCAGTGGAACAGGGGTTAGCTACGAGCAGTACTTC
CASSGTGVSYEQYF
>few|TRBV5-1|TRBJ2-1|TRBD1
TGCGCCAGCAGTCCCTACGGGACAGGGATTTACAATGAGCAGTTCTTC
CASSPYGTGIYNEQFF
>.|TRBV19|TRBJ2-3|TRBD1
TGTGCCAGTAGTGTCACAGGGGTAGGCACAGATACGCAGTATTTT
CASSVTGVGTDTQYF
>.|TRBV19|TRBJ1-4|TRBD1
TGTGCCAGTAACCCGTTTCCAGGACAGGGGAATGAAAAACTGTTTTTT
CASNPFPGQGNEKLFF
>.|TRBV7-6|TRBJ2-5|TRBD1
TGTGCCAGCAGCTTAGCGTTTGAGGCAGGGGGCCTGAGGGAGACCCAGTACTTC
CASSLAFEAGGLRETQYF
>.|TRBV15|TRBJ1-4|.
TGTGCCACCAGCAAAGAAGGGGGGAGGACTAATGAAAAACTGTTTTTT
CATSKEGGRTNEKLFF
>.|TRBV11-1|TRBJ2-3|TRBD1
TGTGCCAGCAGCAAAGGACAGGACACAGATACGCAGTATTTT
CASSKGQDTDTQYF
>.|TRBV28|TRBJ1-6|.
TGTGCCAGCTTTTTTTCCGGGGGCTCGGAGTCACCCCTCCACTTT
CASFFSGGSESPLHF
>.|TRBV3-1|TRBJ2-7|TRBD2
TGTGCCAGCAGCACCCTAGCGGGACTAACCTACGAGCAGTACTTC
CASSTLAGLTYEQYF
>.|TRBV7-2|TRBJ2-1|TRBD1
TGTGCCAGCAGCCTAGCGGGACAGGGGGCATACAATGAGCAGTTCTTC
CASSLAGQGAYNEQFF
>.|TRBV7-9|TRBJ2-2|.
TGTGCCAGCAGCTCCACCGGGGAGCTGTTTTTT
CASSSTGELFF
>.|TRBV6-6|TRBJ2-2|.
TGTGCCAGCAGTTACCAGGATGCGTACTCCGGGGAGCTGTTTTTT
CASSYQDAYSGELFF
>.|TRBV7-2|TRBJ1-1|TRBD1
TGTGCCAGCAGCTTAGTACAGGGGACCACTGAAGCTTTCTTT
CASSLVQGTTEAFF
>.|TRBV6-2/TRBV6-3|TRBJ1-5|TRBD1
TGTGCCAGCAGCCTCGGGACAGTCAATCAGCCCCAGCATTTT
CASSLGTVNQPQHF
>.|TRBV15|TRBJ2-1|TRBD2
TGTGCCACCAAGGGGCGGGGGTCATACAATGAGCAGTTCTTC
CATKGRGSYNEQFF
>.|TRBV28|TRBJ1-4|TRBD1
TGTGCCAGCAGTTTACAGGGGGGAGGTGAAAAACTGTTTTTT
CASSLQGGGEKLFF
>.|TRBV19|TRBJ1-5|.
TGTGCCAGTAGTATGCAGGGGAATCAGCCCCAGCATTTT
CASSMQGNQPQHF
>.|TRBV6-1|TRBJ1-2|TRBD1
TGTGCCAGCAGTCCCGGGACAGACCCTGACTATGGCTACACCTTC
CASSPGTDPDYGYTF
>.|TRBV12-3/TRBV12-4|TRBJ2-1|TRBD1
TGTGCCAGCAGCCGAAGGACAGGGGGCTACAATGAGCAGTTCTTC
CASSRRTGGYNEQFF
>few|TRBV18|TRBJ2-5|.
TGTGCCAGCTCACTCGGGACCCGGGAGACCCAGTACTTC
CASSLGTRETQYF
>.|TRBV4-1|TRBJ2-3|.
TGCGCCAGCAGCCAAATCTTATCCACAGATACGCAGTATTTT
CASSQILSTDTQYF
>.|TRBV19|TRBJ2-1|.
TGTGCCAGTAGTGAACCCCCGGGACTCATCCACAATGAGCAGTTCTTC
CASSEPPGLIHNEQFF
>.|TRBV7-2|TRBJ1-6|.
TGTGCCAGCAGCCCAAGGGGAGGTAATTCACCCCTCCACTTT
CASSPRGGNSPLHF
>.|TRBV19|TRBJ2-1|TRBD2
TGTGCCAGTAGTTCCCCTGGCGGGAGAGTATACAATGAGCAGTTCTTC
CASSSPGGRVYNEQFF
>.|TRBV20-1|TRBJ2-3|TRBD2
TGCAGTGCTAGATCACTAGCGGGAGTCACAGATACGCAGTATTTT
CSARSLAGVTDTQYF
>few|TRBV11-3|TRBJ2-3|TRBD2
TGTGCCAGCAGCTTAGATCGGCCTAGCGGGAGGGCCAAGGTGAGCACAGATACGCAGTATTTT
CASSLDRPSGRAKVSTDTQYF
>.|TRBV6-1|TRBJ2-1|.
TGTGCCAGCATAGCAGAAGAGCAGTTCTTC
CASIAEEQFF
>few|TRBV28|TRBJ2-7|.
TGTGCCAGCAGCAAGCAGGGGCGTTCCTACGAGCAGTACTTC
CASSKQGRSYEQYF
>.|TRBV25-1|TRBJ1-1|TRBD1
TGTGCCAGCAGTGAGAGGAGGGACAGGGGCGGGAAAGCTTTCTTT
CASSERRDRGGKAFF
>once|TRBV20-1|TRBJ2-7|TRBD1
TGCAGTGCTAGTACCGGGACAGGGGAGGCCGAGCAGTACTTC
CSASTGTGEAEQYF
>few|TRBV27|TRBJ2-7|TRBD1
TGTGCCAGCAGTTCGGCGGGGACAGGGTCCTACGAGCAGTACTTC
CASSSAGTGSYEQYF